The 7 T cell receptor beta chains listed next were all sequenced from one sample in a study of cytomegalovirus exposure and HLA in healthy donors. It was with 60 Vbeta and 13 Jbeta primers that the PCR ran. Some clones are missing from TCRdb's copy, which holds only in-frame ones; the method was immunoSEQ multiplex PCR. Of 170,000 or so clones listed, 80% were seen once; the top ten hold about 7%. Sequencing was performed on PBMCs. The receptors were sampled from a man aged 30 to 39 in good health and CMV-seropositive.

This clone was seen a single time. This chain links TRBV5-1 with TRBJ1-1; TRBD1 agrees at 9 bases. CDR1 is SGHRS and CDR2 is YFSETQ in the germline V gene. Trimming at V came to 5 bases and at J to 0 bases, leaving 8 bases not matched to a gene. CDR3 length: 16 amino acids. The CDR3: CASRQTGTGLNTEAFF. For the CDR3, the DNA is TGCGCCAGCAGACAAACCGGGACAGGGCTGAACACTGAAGCTTTCTTT.

Only a few counts were recorded for this clone. This chain connects TRBV6-1 to TRBJ1-3; no clear D. Trimming left V 6 bases short and J 0 bases short, with 3 bases between. The CDR3 extends over 12 amino acids. In germline, CDR1 is MNHNS, CDR2 SASEGT. This chain's CDR3 is CASSVSGNTIYF. The DNA of the CDR3 is TGTGCCAGCAGCGTCTCTGGAAACACCATATATTTT.

This clone was counted a single time. V and J are TRBV7-8 and TRBJ1-5, with 7 bases aligning to TRBD1. V lost 5 bases to trimming and J lost 0 bases; unmatched junction nucleotides: 22. Germline CDR1 SGHVS, CDR2 FQNEAQ. The CDR3 loop spans 21 amino acids. The CDR3 spells CASSNSFAGTDPPYSNQPQHF. The CDR3 DNA reads as TGTGCCAGCAGCAACAGCTTCGCAGGGACAGACCCCCCTTATAGCAATCAGCCCCAGCATTTT.

The chain carries TRBV5-6 and TRBJ1-1; 8 nucleotides match TRBD1. The CDR3 is made up of 15 amino acids. CDR1 and CDR2 (germline): SGHDT, YYEEEE. Trimming took 0 bases from V and 5 from J; bases not matched to a gene: 6. The CDR3, as DNA: TGTGCCAGCAGCTTGGGGCAGGGGGCGAGTACTGAAGCTTTCTTT. This encodes CASSLGQGASTEAFF.

The rearrangement links TRBV5-5 to TRBJ1-4, with a possible D match to TRBD1 (6 bases). The CDR3 has 15 amino acids. The germline V and J ends were trimmed by 0 bases and 10 bases, with 16 bases remaining between them. CDR1 is SGHKS and CDR2 is YYEKEE in the germline V gene (reference sequence). The CDR3 protein is CASSLVAGGAVKLFF. The CDR3 bases are TGTGCCAGCAGCTTGGTGGCCGGGGGGGCAGTAAAACTGTTTTTT.

This chain uses TRBV5-1 with TRBJ2-3; a possible D gene is TRBD2 (6 bases). The CDR3 consists of 16 residues. The germline V gene has CDR1 SGHRS and CDR2 YFSETQ. Trimming shortened V by 0 bases and J by 1 base, and 12 bases separated the two germline ends. CDR3 in amino acids: CASSLVPGDGTDTQYF. Written as DNA, the CDR3 is TGCGCCAGCAGCTTGGTCCCGGGGGATGGCACAGATACGCAGTATTTT.

This clone is a singleton in its sample. The CDR3 DNA reads TGTGCCAGCAGCCCCCTTGCGAAGGGGCCAGCGGGGGAAAACATTCAGTACTTC. This sequence encodes CASSPLAKGPAGENIQYF. J is TRBJ2-4 and V is TRBV14; 8 nucleotides match TRBD2. Losses at the gene ends were 4 bases for V and 5 bases for J; bases not matched to a gene: 16. This CDR3 comprises 18 residues. Germline lookup yields CDR1 SGHDN and CDR2 FVKESK.